This TCR beta chain stems from a study of T cells in Graves' hyperthyroidism and ophthalmopathy. Points on this clonotype: No antigen is known for it.

The junction had 1 base not matched to a gene; V was cut back by 2 bases and J by 3 bases. Germline V lookup: CDR1 SQVTM, CDR2 ANQGSEA. The CDR3 spans 14 residues. Study outcomes and limitations: The model foresaw ophthalmopathy a median around 6.4 months prior to onset.

Ahead of any ophthalmopathy symptoms, the blood sample was obtained at the first diagnosis of hyperthyroidism. Amplified regions were TCR beta CDR3 sequences from RNA transcripts. First-round RT-PCR with HTBI primers amplified the TCR CDR3 region. TCRdb analysed the multiplex PCR reads with MiXCR anew, one entry per CDR3 protein. The data contain nearly 600,000 distinct CDR3 sequences, roughly 13% of them seen just once; the ten biggest clones take up roughly 5.5%. The chain is built from TRBV29-1 and TRBJ1-2; 12 bases agree with TRBD1. The sample comprised blood. This sequence originates from a woman younger than 45 with Graves' hyperthyroidism that later progressed to Graves' ophthalmopathy. Here the CDR3 DNA reads TGCAGCGTTGAAAGGGACAGGGGGCACTATGGCTACACCTTC. Protein: CSVERDRGHYGYTF.